Given below is one T cell receptor (beta chain) in context. The sample comes from a study of blood T cell repertoires in COVID-19. The data were produced by immunoSEQ multiplex PCR, yet TCRdb's version contains in-frame clones alone and is incomplete. Counted here are a few hundred thousand clones, more than 75% occurring once; the ten biggest clones make up approximately 6.6%. This CDR3 is 16 amino acids long. Per the germline V gene, CDR1 is SGHAT and CDR2 is FQNNGV. After removal of 4 bases from V and 6 bases from J, the junction contained 7 bases not matched to a gene. The chain is built from TRBV11-2 and TRBJ1-4, with 11 bases fitting TRBD1. The sample comprised PBMCs or T cells enriched from blood (not recorded which). This sequence was found in a woman in her fifties or sixties who had been exposed to COVID-19. The CDR3 sequence: CASSSGQGAGHEKLFF. In DNA form, the CDR3 reads TGTGCCAGCAGCTCCGGACAGGGGGCAGGGCATGAAAAACTGTTTTTT.